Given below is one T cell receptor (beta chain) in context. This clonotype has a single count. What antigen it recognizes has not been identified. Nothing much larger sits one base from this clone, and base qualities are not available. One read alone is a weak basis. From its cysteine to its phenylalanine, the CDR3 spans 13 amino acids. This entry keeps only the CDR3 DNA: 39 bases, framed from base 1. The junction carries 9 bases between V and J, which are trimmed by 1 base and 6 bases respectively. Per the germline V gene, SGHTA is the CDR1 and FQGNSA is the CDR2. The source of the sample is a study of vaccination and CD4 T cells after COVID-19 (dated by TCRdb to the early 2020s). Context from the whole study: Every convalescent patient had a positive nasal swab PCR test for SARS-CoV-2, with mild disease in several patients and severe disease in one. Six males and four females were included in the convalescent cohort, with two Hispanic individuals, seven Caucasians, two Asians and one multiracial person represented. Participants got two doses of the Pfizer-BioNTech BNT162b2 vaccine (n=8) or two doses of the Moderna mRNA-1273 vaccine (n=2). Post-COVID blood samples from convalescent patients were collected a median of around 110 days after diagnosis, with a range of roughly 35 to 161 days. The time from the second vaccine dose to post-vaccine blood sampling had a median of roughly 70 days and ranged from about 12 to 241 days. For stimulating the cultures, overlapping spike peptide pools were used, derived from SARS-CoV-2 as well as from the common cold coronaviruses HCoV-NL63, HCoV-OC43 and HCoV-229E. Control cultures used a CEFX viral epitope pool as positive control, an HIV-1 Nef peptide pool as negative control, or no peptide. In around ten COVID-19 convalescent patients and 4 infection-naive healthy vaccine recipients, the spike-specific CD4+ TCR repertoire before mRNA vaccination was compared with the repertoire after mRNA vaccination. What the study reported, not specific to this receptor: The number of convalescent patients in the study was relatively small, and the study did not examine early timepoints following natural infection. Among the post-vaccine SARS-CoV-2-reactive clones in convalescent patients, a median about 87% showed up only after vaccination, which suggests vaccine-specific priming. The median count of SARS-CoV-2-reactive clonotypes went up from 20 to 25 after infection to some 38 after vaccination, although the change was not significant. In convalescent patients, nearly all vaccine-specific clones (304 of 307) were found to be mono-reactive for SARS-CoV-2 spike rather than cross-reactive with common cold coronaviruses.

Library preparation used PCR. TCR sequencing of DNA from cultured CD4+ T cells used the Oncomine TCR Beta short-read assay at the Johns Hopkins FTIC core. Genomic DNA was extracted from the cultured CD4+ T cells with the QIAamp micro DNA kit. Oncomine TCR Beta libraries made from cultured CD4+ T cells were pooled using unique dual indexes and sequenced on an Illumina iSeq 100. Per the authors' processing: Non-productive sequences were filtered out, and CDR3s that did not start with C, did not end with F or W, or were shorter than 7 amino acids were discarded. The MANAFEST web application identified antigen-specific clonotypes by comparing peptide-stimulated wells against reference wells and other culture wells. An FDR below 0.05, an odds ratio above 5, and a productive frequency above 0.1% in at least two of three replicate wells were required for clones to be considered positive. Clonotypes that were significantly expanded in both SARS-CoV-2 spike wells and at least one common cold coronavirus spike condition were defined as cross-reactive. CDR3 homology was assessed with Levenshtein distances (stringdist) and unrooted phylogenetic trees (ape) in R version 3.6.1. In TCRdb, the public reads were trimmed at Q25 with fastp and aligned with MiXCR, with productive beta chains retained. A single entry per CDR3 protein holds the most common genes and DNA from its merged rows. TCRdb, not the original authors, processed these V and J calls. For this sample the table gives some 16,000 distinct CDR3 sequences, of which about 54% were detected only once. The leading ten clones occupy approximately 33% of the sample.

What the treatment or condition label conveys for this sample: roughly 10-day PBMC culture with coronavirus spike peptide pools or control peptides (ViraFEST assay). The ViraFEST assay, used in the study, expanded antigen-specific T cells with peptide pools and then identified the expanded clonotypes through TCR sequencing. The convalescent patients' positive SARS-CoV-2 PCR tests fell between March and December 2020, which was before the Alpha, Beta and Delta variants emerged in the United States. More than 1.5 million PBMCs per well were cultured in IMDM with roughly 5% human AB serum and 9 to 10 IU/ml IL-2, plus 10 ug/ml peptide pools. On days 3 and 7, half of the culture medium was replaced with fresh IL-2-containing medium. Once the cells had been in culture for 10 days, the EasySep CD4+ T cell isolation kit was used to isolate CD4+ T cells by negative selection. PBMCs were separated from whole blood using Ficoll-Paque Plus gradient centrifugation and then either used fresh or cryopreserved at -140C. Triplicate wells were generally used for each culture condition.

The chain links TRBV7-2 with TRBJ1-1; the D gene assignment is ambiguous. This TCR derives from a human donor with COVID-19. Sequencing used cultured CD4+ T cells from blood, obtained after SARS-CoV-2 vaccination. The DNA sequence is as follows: TGTGCCAGCAGCTTAGGGGCACGGCCTGAAGCTTTCTTT. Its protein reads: CASSLGARPEAFF.